This is a list of T cell receptor beta chains from one sample in a study of blood T cell repertoires in COVID-19. Sequencing was performed with immunoSEQ multiplex PCR; in TCRdb, only in-frame clones are kept and a portion is missing. The sample holds 250,000 to 350,000 clones, 70% to 85% seen once. Sequencing input: peripheral blood. These receptors were obtained from a human donor with COVID-19, enrolled during active disease. The donor label of this sample is uncertain. CDR3s include the opening cysteine and the closing phenylalanine or tryptophan. A D gene is named only where the DNA matches it firmly. Clone size is given for some rows only: seen once, a few or many times, or a class if the clone is expanded.

clone_size: NA; d_call: TRBD2; j_call: TRBJ2-1; v_call: TRBV11-2; cdr3_nt: TGTGCCAGCAGCTTAGTTGGGACTAGCGGGAGTTGGAATGAGCAGTTCTTC; cdr3_aa: CASSLVGTSGSWNEQFF
clone_size: NA; d_call: NA; j_call: TRBJ1-1; v_call: TRBV5-8; cdr3_nt: TGTGCCAGCAGCCTAGTCAACGAAGCTTTCTTT; cdr3_aa: CASSLVNEAFF
clone_size: few; d_call: NA; j_call: TRBJ1-4; v_call: TRBV5-1; cdr3_nt: TGCGCCAGCAGGGCACAGGGATCAACTAATGAAAAACTGTTTTTT; cdr3_aa: CASRAQGSTNEKLFF
clone_size: few; d_call: TRBD2; j_call: TRBJ2-5; v_call: TRBV3-1/TRBV3-2; cdr3_nt: TGTGCCAGCAGCTCGGGGACTAGCCAAGAGACCCAGTACTTC; cdr3_aa: CASSSGTSQETQYF
clone_size: NA; d_call: TRBD1; j_call: TRBJ2-7; v_call: TRBV18; cdr3_nt: TGTGCCAGCTCCTTCGAATGGACAGGAGTGTGGGAGCAGTACTTC; cdr3_aa: CASSFEWTGVWEQYF
clone_size: NA; d_call: NA; j_call: TRBJ2-7; v_call: TRBV5-4; cdr3_nt: TGTGCCAGCAGCTTGTCTTCCTACGAGCAGTACTTC; cdr3_aa: CASSLSSYEQYF
clone_size: once; d_call: NA; j_call: TRBJ2-7; v_call: TRBV30; cdr3_nt: TGTGCCTGGAGTGTAGGTCAGCGATACGAGCAGTACTTC; cdr3_aa: CAWSVGQRYEQYF
clone_size: NA; d_call: TRBD1; j_call: TRBJ2-7; v_call: TRBV7-2; cdr3_nt: TGTGCCAGCAGGTCGAACCGGGACAGTATCTACGAGCAGTACTTC; cdr3_aa: CASRSNRDSIYEQYF
clone_size: NA; d_call: TRBD1; j_call: TRBJ2-7; v_call: TRBV12-5; cdr3_nt: TGTGCTAGTGGTTCCGGGACAGGGGCCTACGAGCAGTACTTC; cdr3_aa: CASGSGTGAYEQYF
clone_size: NA; d_call: NA; j_call: TRBJ2-2; v_call: TRBV14; cdr3_nt: TGTGCCAGCCGTTGGCAGCTAGGAGCCGGGGAGCTGTTTTTT; cdr3_aa: CASRWQLGAGELFF
clone_size: NA; d_call: NA; j_call: TRBJ2-7; v_call: TRBV7-2; cdr3_nt: TGTGCCAGCACCCTCCCCGGACAGAGATACGAGCAGTACTTC; cdr3_aa: CASTLPGQRYEQYF
clone_size: NA; d_call: NA; j_call: TRBJ2-1; v_call: TRBV24-1; cdr3_nt: TGTGCCACCACAGGGATCGCAAACAATGAGCAGTTCTTC; cdr3_aa: CATTGIANNEQFF
clone_size: NA; d_call: NA; j_call: TRBJ1-2; v_call: TRBV19; cdr3_nt: TGTGCCAGTAGTATATCGACTGGGTGGGACTATGGCTACACCTTC; cdr3_aa: CASSISTGWDYGYTF
clone_size: NA; d_call: NA; j_call: TRBJ1-4; v_call: TRBV29-1; cdr3_nt: TGCAGCGTTCGGGGGGACGAAAAACTGTTTTTT; cdr3_aa: CSVRGDEKLFF
clone_size: NA; d_call: NA; j_call: TRBJ1-2; v_call: TRBV11-2; cdr3_nt: TGTGCCAGCAGCCCCTGGACAGCTAACTATGGCTACACCTTC; cdr3_aa: CASSPWTANYGYTF
clone_size: NA; d_call: NA; j_call: TRBJ1-1; v_call: TRBV5-1; cdr3_nt: TGCGCCAGCAGCTTACAGACCATGAACACTGAAGCTTTCTTT; cdr3_aa: CASSLQTMNTEAFF
clone_size: NA; d_call: TRBD1; j_call: TRBJ1-6; v_call: TRBV30; cdr3_nt: TGTGCCTGGAGTAGACAGGGTAGCTCCTATAATTCACCCCTCCACTTT; cdr3_aa: CAWSRQGSSYNSPLHF
clone_size: NA; d_call: NA; j_call: TRBJ1-5; v_call: TRBV30; cdr3_nt: TGTGCCTGGCGGGCCGCGGCGGGACAGCCCCAGCATTTT; cdr3_aa: CAWRAAAGQPQHF
clone_size: NA; d_call: TRBD1; j_call: TRBJ2-1; v_call: TRBV11-2; cdr3_nt: TGTGCCAGCAGCTTTTGGGGACAGGTAATGTACAATGAGCAGTTCTTC; cdr3_aa: CASSFWGQVMYNEQFF
clone_size: NA; d_call: NA; j_call: TRBJ1-1; v_call: TRBV10-2; cdr3_nt: TGCGCCAGCAGTGAGCCCGCGGACACTGAAGCTTTCTTT; cdr3_aa: CASSEPADTEAFF